One sample yielded the 18 T cell receptor beta chains listed below, sequenced in a study of blood T cell repertoires in COVID-19. Sequencing was performed with immunoSEQ multiplex PCR; in TCRdb, only in-frame clones are kept and a portion is missing. The sample yields 250,000 to 300,000 clones, over 75% seen once. Sample: peripheral blood. These receptors originate from a man aged 50-59 years with active or convalescent COVID-19.

This clone has only a few counts. V gene TRBV2 combines with J gene TRBJ1-1, with D uncertain. V was pared by 5 bases and J by 6 bases, with 16 bases between. This CDR3 has 14 residues. Germline V gives CDR1 SNHLY, CDR2 FYNNEI. The CDR3 DNA is TGTGCCAGCAGTCCACGGACTGATGGGGCTGAAGCTTTCTTT. Amino acid sequence: CASSPRTDGAEAFF.

The chain carries TRBV7-2 and TRBJ1-5; D gene uncertain. Trimming cost V 5 bases and J 6 bases, with 11 bases left between them. The CDR3 runs 13 residues. Germline V CDR1 and CDR2: SGHTA, FQGNSA. The CDR3 region has the DNA TGTGCCAGCAGCACCGAAGGAGGTCAGCCCCAGCATTTT. As protein: CASSTEGGQPQHF.

This clone was seen a single time. The chain employs TRBV18 and TRBJ2-3; 10 nucleotides line up with TRBD2. Losses at the gene ends were 1 base for V and 1 base for J; bases not matched to a gene: 2. This CDR3 comprises 16 residues. Germline CDR1 KGHSH, CDR2 LQKENI. The CDR3 DNA is TGTGCCAGCTCACCACGGACTAGCGGCCGCACAGATACGCAGTATTTT. Translating gives CASSPRTSGRTDTQYF.

The gene calls are TRBV28 and TRBJ2-5; 9 bases map to TRBD1. CDR1 and CDR2 from the germline V gene are MDHEN and SYDVKM. The CDR3 has 16 amino acids. Trimming at V came to 4 bases and at J to 0 bases, leaving 6 bases not matched to a gene. CDR3 coding DNA: TGTGCCAGCAGTTCTGCCGGGACAGGGTACCAAGAGACCCAGTACTTC. It specifies CASSSAGTGYQETQYF.

Only a few counts were recorded for this clone. This chain connects TRBV5-6 to TRBJ2-7, with 9 bases that match TRBD1. CDR3 size: 16 residues. CDR1 and CDR2 (germline): SGHDT, YYEEEE. Trimming at V came to 6 bases and at J to 4 bases, leaving 14 bases not matched to a gene. The CDR3 DNA reads as TGTGCCAGCACTCGGCGTGGGACAGGGTCGATGTACGAGCAGTACTTC. Translated: CASTRRGTGSMYEQYF.

The chain links TRBV20-1 to TRBJ1-2; D gene ambiguous. In germline, CDR1 is DFQATT, CDR2 SNEGSKA (reference sequence). This CDR3 spans 14 amino acids. V was cut by 3 bases and J by 0 bases, with 11 bases left in between. Here the CDR3 reads CSASMGFANYGYTF. CDR3 in DNA: TGCAGTGCTAGTATGGGCTTCGCTAACTATGGCTACACCTTC.

This chain links TRBV9 with TRBJ2-5; D is possibly TRBD2 (6 bases). There are 15 residues in the CDR3. From germline, CDR1 is SGDLS and CDR2 YYNGEE. Trimming left V 4 bases short and J 4 bases short, with 17 bases between. CDR3 loop: CASSSHPTSAETQYF. The CDR3 region has the DNA TGTGCCAGCAGCTCCCACCCGACTAGTGCAGAGACCCAGTACTTC.

This clone was picked up a small number of times. The chain joins TRBV14 to TRBJ2-1; 10 bases agree with TRBD2. V lost 4 bases and J lost 3; bases outside the gene matches: 3. CDR3 length: 15 amino acids. Germline CDR1 and CDR2: SGHDN and FVKESK. The CDR3, as DNA: TGTGCCAGCAGCCCCCTAGCGGGAGTCTACAATGAGCAGTTCTTC. Its translation: CASSPLAGVYNEQFF. Full variable domain (remainder filled in from reference TRBV14 and TRBJ2-1): EAGVTQFPSHSVIEKGQTVTLRCDPISGHDNLYWYRRVMGKEIKFLLHFVKESKQDESGMPNNRFLAERTGGTYSTLKVQPAELEDSGVYFCASSPLAGVYNEQFFGPGTRLTVL.

J is TRBJ2-3 and V is TRBV11-2, with no clear D. The V gene's germline CDR1 is SGHAT and CDR2 FQNNGV. This CDR3 is built from 13 residues. The germline V and J ends were trimmed by 5 bases and 6 bases, with 12 bases remaining between them. The CDR3 spells CASSRFPPDTQYF. DNA of the CDR3: TGTGCCAGCAGCCGTTTTCCCCCTGATACGCAGTATTTT. Full variable domain (rest looked up from reference TRBV11-2 and TRBJ2-3): EAGVAQSPRYKIIEKRQSVAFWCNPISGHATLYWYQQILGQGPKLLIQFQNNGVVDDSQLPKDRFSAERLKGVDSTLKIQPAKLEDSAVYLCASSRFPPDTQYFGPGTRLTVL.

The V and J genes are TRBV28 and TRBJ1-6, with 7 nucleotides matching TRBD1. J gave up 10 bases and V 7 bases, and 10 bases lay outside the gene matches. The germline V gene encodes CDR1 MDHEN and CDR2 SYDVKM. The CDR3 spans 14 residues. This chain's CDR3 is CASTKGGTGSPLHF. The CDR3 DNA reads as TGTGCCAGCACCAAAGGGGGCACGGGGTCACCCCTCCACTTT.

The DNA for the CDR3 is TGTGCCACCAGCAGGAGTTCCGGGACTAGCGTTTCCTACGAGCAGTACTTC. This codes for CATSRSSGTSVSYEQYF. This chain uses TRBV15 with TRBJ2-7, with 10 bases aligning to TRBD2. The CDR3 spans 17 residues. The germline CDR1 and CDR2 sequences are LNHNV and YYDKDF (reference sequence). The trim removed 3 bases at V and 1 base at J, leaving 9 bases unmatched.

The rearrangement links TRBV2 to TRBJ2-2; D not resolved. CDR1 SNHLY and CDR2 FYNNEI come from the germline V gene. The CDR3 sequence is 14 residues long. The V and J ends lost 2 bases and 2 bases respectively, with 6 bases between them. This CDR3 is CASSELPNTGELFF. The CDR3, as DNA: TGTGCCAGCAGTGAACTCCCTAACACCGGGGAGCTGTTTTTT. Full variable domain (remainder filled in from reference TRBV2 and TRBJ2-2): EPEVTQTPSHQVTQMGQEVILRCVPISNHLYFYWYRQILGQKVEFLVSFYNNEISEKSEIFDDQFSVERPDGSNFTLKIRSTKLEDSAMYFCASSELPNTGELFFGEGSRLTVL.

The chain couples TRBV12-5 to TRBJ2-1; the match to TRBD2 covers 8 bases. V lost 6 bases, J lost 7 bases, and 5 bases stayed unmatched. Per germline, CDR1 LGHNT and CDR2 FRNRAP. The CDR3 length is 13 residues. The CDR3 coding sequence is TGTGCTAGTGGGAGGTTAGCGGGAAATGAGCAGTTCTTC. This codes for CASGRLAGNEQFF. Drawing the rest from reference TRBV12-5 and TRBJ2-1, the complete variable domain is DARVTQTPRHKVTEMGQEVTMRCQPILGHNTVFWYRQTMMQGLELLAYFRNRAPLDDSGMPKDRFSAEMPDATLATLKIQPSEPRDSAVYFCASGRLAGNEQFFGPGTRLTVL.

V is TRBV5-5 and J is TRBJ1-6; D is unresolved. CDR1 and CDR2 from the germline V gene are SGHKS and YYEKEE (reference sequence). V was clipped by 4 bases and J by 7 bases, with 12 bases between them. The CDR3 is 14 residues long. The DNA of the CDR3 is TGTGCCAGCAGCACCGGGGTTGGGAATTCACCCCTCCACTTT. Translated, it gives CASSTGVGNSPLHF.

The chain is built from TRBV11-2 and TRBJ1-1, with no clear D. Trimming removed 3 bases at V and 1 base at J, with 6 bases between. This CDR3 region has 13 residues. CDR1 and CDR2 from the germline V gene are SGHAT and FQNNGV. CDR3 nucleotides: TGTGCCAGCAGCTTTCCGGGGAACACTGAAGCTTTCTTT. Encoded protein: CASSFPGNTEAFF.

The gene calls are TRBV25-1 and TRBJ1-2, with a possible D match to TRBD1 (6 bases). The CDR3 is 17 amino acids. Germline V gene data show CDR1 as MGHDK and CDR2 as SYGVNS. V lost 2 bases to trimming and J lost 2 bases, with 18 bases between them. CDR3 nucleotide sequence: TGTGCCAGCAGTGAAAGTAACACAGGGCAGAGGAACTATGGCTACACCTTC. It is translated as CASSESNTGQRNYGYTF.

The chain combines TRBV5-4 with TRBJ2-3, with a possible D match to TRBD2 (7 bases). Trimming cost V 3 bases and J 5 bases, with 19 bases left between them. Germline V gives CDR1 SGHNT, CDR2 YYREEE (reference sequence). The CDR3 extends over 16 amino acids. The CDR3 bases are TGTGCCAGCAGCTCCGGAAGGGGGGGAGTTGAAGATACGCAGTATTTT. Amino acids: CASSSGRGGVEDTQYF. The whole variable domain, remainder taken from reference TRBV5-4 and TRBJ2-3, is ETGVTQSPTHLIKTRGQQVTLRCSSQSGHNTVSWYQQALGQGPQFIFQYYREEENGRGNFPPRFSGLQFPNYSSELNVNALELDDSALYLCASSSGRGGVEDTQYFGPGTRLTVL.

This clone was seen more than once but under ten times. This chain joins TRBV9 and TRBJ2-3; possible D gene TRBD1, 5 bases. V was trimmed by 1 base and J by 1 base, leaving 10 bases between them. The germline V gene has CDR1 SGDLS and CDR2 YYNGEE. The CDR3 runs to 15 residues. The CDR3 here is CASSVQGKGTDTQYF. CDR3 bases: TGTGCCAGCAGCGTACAGGGCAAAGGCACAGATACGCAGTATTTT.